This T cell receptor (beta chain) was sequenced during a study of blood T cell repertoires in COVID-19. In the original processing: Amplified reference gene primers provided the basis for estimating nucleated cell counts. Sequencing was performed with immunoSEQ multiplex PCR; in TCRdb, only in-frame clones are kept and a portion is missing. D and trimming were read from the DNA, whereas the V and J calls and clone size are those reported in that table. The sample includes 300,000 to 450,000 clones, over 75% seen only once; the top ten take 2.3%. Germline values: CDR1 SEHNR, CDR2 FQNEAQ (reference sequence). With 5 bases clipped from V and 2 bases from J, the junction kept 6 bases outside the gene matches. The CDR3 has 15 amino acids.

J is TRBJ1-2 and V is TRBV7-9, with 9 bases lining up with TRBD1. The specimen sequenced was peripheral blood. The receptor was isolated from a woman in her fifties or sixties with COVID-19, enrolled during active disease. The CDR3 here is CASSHIGTGNYGYTF. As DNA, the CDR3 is TGTGCCAGCAGCCATATTGGGACAGGGAACTATGGCTACACCTTC.